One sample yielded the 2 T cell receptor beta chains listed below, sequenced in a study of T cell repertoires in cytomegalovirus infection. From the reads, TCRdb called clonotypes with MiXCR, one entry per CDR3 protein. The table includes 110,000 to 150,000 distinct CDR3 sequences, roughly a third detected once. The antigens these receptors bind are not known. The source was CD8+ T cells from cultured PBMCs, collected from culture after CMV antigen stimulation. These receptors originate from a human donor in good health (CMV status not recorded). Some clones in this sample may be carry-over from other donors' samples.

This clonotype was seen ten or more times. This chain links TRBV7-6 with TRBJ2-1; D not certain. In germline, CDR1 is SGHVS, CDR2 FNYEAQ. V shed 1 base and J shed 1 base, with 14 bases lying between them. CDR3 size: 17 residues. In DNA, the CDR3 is TGTGCCAGCAGCTTAGGTGTTGTTTCTTCTTCCTACAATGAGCAGTTCTTC. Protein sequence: CASSLGVVSSSYNEQFF.

Here the CDR3 reads CASSLDAAAFTQYF. CDR3 in DNA: TGTGCCAGCAGCTTAGATGCGGCGGCTTTTACGCAGTATTTT. J is TRBJ2-3 and V is TRBV11-2; D not certain. CDR1 and CDR2 (germline): SGHAT, FQNNGV. V was shortened by 0 bases and J by 8 bases, with 12 bases between the two germline ends. This CDR3 has 14 amino acids.